One sample yielded the 3 T cell receptor beta chains listed below, sequenced in a study of T-cell reconstitution after alpha-beta-depleted transplantation in children. Unique molecular identifiers tagged the TCRbeta library. Each CDR3 protein gets one entry after TCRdb re-called the PCR reads with MiXCR. The top ten hold 2% to 2.5% of the sample, which has some 600,000 distinct CDR3 sequences, 13% seen once. The input for sequencing was PBMCs, mostly from graft donor cells, taken 360 days after TCRalphabeta/CD19-depleted stem cell transplant. These receptors were taken from a male patient aged 10 to 17 who had a stem cell transplant for acute myeloid leukemia, so the T cells may come from the graft donor.

This clonotype was seen a handful of times. The chain uses TRBV19 and TRBJ2-7; perhaps TRBD2 as D (6 bases). The CDR3 has 15 amino acids. The V gene's germline CDR1 is LNHDA and CDR2 SQIVND (reference sequence). The V end was cut by 3 bases, the J end by 4 bases, with 16 bases between. The CDR3 reads CASSISGPRVYEQYF. CDR3 coding DNA: TGTGCCAGTAGTATTAGCGGACCCCGTGTGTACGAGCAGTACTTC.

This clonotype appeared a single time. The chain is built from TRBV28 and TRBJ2-3; D could derive from TRBD1 or TRBD2 (5 bases each). The CDR3 loop spans 16 amino acids. Trimming removed 1 base from V and 2 bases from J, with 13 bases in between. Germline values: CDR1 MDHEN, CDR2 SYDVKM. The CDR3 DNA follows: TGTGCCAGCAGTTTATCCTATGGGGGATACACAGATACGCAGTATTTT. Translated: CASSLSYGGYTDTQYF.

V is TRBV20-1 and J is TRBJ2-6; 9 bases map to TRBD2. The V gene end was trimmed by 5 bases and the J gene end by 0 bases; junction bases not matched to a gene: 11. The CDR3 runs 18 residues. Germline V CDR1 and CDR2: DFQATT, SNEGSKA (reference sequence). Here the CDR3 DNA reads TGCAGTGCTGCCCGACCGGGACTAGCCAGCTCTGGGGCCAACGTCCTGACTTTC. Protein product: CSAARPGLASSGANVLTF.